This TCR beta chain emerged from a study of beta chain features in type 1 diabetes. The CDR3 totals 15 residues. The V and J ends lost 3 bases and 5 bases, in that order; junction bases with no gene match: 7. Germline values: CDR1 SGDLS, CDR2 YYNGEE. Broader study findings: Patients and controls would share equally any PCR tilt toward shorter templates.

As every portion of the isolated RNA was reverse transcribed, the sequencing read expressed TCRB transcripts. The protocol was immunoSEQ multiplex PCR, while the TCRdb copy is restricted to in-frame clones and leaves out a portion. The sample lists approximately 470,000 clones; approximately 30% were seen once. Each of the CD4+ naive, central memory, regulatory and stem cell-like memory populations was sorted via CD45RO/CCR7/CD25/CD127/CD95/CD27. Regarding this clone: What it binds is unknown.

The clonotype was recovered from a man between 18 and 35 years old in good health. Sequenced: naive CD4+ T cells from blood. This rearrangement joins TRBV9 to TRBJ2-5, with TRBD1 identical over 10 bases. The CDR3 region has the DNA TGTGCCAGCAGCGCGCGACAGGGGGCAGCGGAGACCCAGTACTTC. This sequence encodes CASSARQGAAETQYF.